The 5 T cell receptor beta chains below all came from one sample that was sequenced in a study of T cell responses to AZD1222 COVID-19 vaccine. Sequencing was performed with immunoSEQ multiplex PCR; in TCRdb, only in-frame clones are kept and a portion is missing. Of 150,000 to 180,000 clones in the sample, roughly 90% were seen once. The input for sequencing was peripheral blood, taken on day 0 of AZD1222 vaccination. These receptors all come from an adult in good health.

The chain is built from TRBV19 and TRBJ2-1; either TRBD1 or TRBD2 may fit D (5 bases each). V was cut by 3 bases and J by 2 bases, with 14 bases left in between. The CDR3 is made up of 16 amino acids. Germline V gene lookup returns CDR1 LNHDA and CDR2 SQIVND (reference sequence). The CDR3 coding sequence is TGTGCCAGTAGTATCCCCAAGCCGGGACCCTACAATGAGCAGTTCTTC. It specifies CASSIPKPGPYNEQFF.

This sequence joins TRBV6-5 and TRBJ2-3, with unresolved D. V was clipped by 7 bases and J by 0 bases, with 14 bases between them. The CDR3 covers 15 residues. Looked up from germline, CDR1 is MNHEY and CDR2 is SVGAGI. The CDR3 nucleotides are TGTGCCAGCATTACGACTCGAACTAGCACAGATACGCAGTATTTT. It translates to CASITTRTSTDTQYF.

The genes are TRBV20-1 and TRBJ2-1; no definite D call. The CDR3 consists of 9 residues. Germline V gene lookup returns CDR1 DFQATT and CDR2 SNEGSKA (reference sequence). V was pared by 3 bases and J by 9 bases, with 3 bases between. The CDR3 protein is CSARGEQFF. DNA for the CDR3: TGCAGTGCTAGGGGTGAGCAGTTCTTC.

This chain joins TRBV5-1 and TRBJ1-4; D is possibly TRBD1 (5 bases). CDR3 length: 15 amino acids. Germline values: CDR1 SGHRS, CDR2 YFSETQ. V lost 0 bases and J 4 bases, leaving 10 bases between the germline ends. The CDR3 here is CASSLDGRDNEKLFF. CDR3 nucleotide sequence: TGCGCCAGCAGCTTGGACGGCAGGGATAATGAAAAACTGTTTTTT.

This clone appeared once. The CDR3 region has the DNA TGTGCCAGCAGCCCAACAGGGGGCCCAGATACGCAGTATTTT. The encoded protein is CASSPTGGPDTQYF. The chain combines TRBV6-4 with TRBJ2-3, with 9 bases lining up with TRBD1. The CDR3 covers 14 residues. V was clipped by 6 bases and J by 4 bases; unmatched bases: 5. Germline loops: CDR1 MRHNA, CDR2 SNTAGT.